These 25 T cell receptor beta chains came from one sample sequenced in a study of cytomegalovirus exposure and HLA in healthy donors. Amplification used 60 Vbeta primers and 13 Jbeta primers. Assay used: immunoSEQ multiplex PCR; TCRdb lists only in-frame clones, some missing. This sample yields about 99,000 clones, of which over 70% are seen a single time; about 4.1% belongs to the top ten. Sequencing was done on a sample of PBMCs. The receptors here all came from a man between 50 and 59 years old in good health and CMV-seropositive.

This chain uses TRBV29-1 with TRBJ2-6; maybe TRBD1 (5 bases). V gave up 3 bases and J gave up 0 bases, with 9 bases separating them. Germline loops: CDR1 SQVTM, CDR2 ANQGSEA. This CDR3 contains 15 residues. The CDR3 DNA reads TGCAGCGTTGACAGGGATAACTCTGGGGCCAACGTCCTGACTTTC. Translating it yields CSVDRDNSGANVLTF.

The gene calls are TRBV5-1 and TRBJ1-1, with TRBD1 matching over 12 bases. The germline gives CDR1 SGHRS, CDR2 YFSETQ. V gave up 4 bases and J gave up 4 bases; unmatched junction bases: 8. The CDR3 loop spans 16 amino acids. CDR3 residues: CASSPGQGARITEAFF. The CDR3 DNA sequence: TGCGCCAGCAGCCCGGGACAGGGGGCGCGTATCACTGAAGCTTTCTTT. The entire variable domain, with the rest obtained from reference TRBV5-1 and TRBJ1-1, is as follows: KAGVTQTPRYLIKTRGQQVTLSCSPISGHRSVSWYQQTPGQGLQFLFEYFSETQRNKGNFPGRFSGRQFSNSRSEMNVSTLELGDSALYLCASSPGQGARITEAFFGQGTRLTVV.

V and J are TRBV4-1 and TRBJ2-1; D unresolved. This CDR3 has 12 amino acids. CDR1 and CDR2 (germline): MGHRA, YSYEKL. With 3 bases removed from V and 8 bases from J, the gap between germline ends came to 8 bases. CDR3 coding DNA: TGCGCCAGCAGCCAGGGTCGGGATGAGCAGTTCTTC. It translates to CASSQGRDEQFF.

In this sample, this clone turned up a few times. The chain carries TRBV11-2 and TRBJ2-7; perhaps TRBD2 as D (5 bases). The CDR3 runs to 16 residues. The germline V gene has CDR1 SGHAT and CDR2 FQNNGV. Trimming took 1 base from V and 0 from J, leaving 13 bases between them. The CDR3 DNA is TGTGCCAGCAGCTTAGGGAGGTCGGGTCGCTCCTACGAGCAGTACTTC. Its protein is CASSLGRSGRSYEQYF.

V is TRBV7-9 and J is TRBJ2-7; 13 bases match TRBD2. The CDR3 is 16 residues long. Looked up from germline, CDR1 is SEHNR and CDR2 is FQNEAQ (reference sequence). V trimming: 5 bases; J trimming: 5 bases; junction bases outside the gene matches: 9. The CDR3 nucleotides read TGTGCCAGCAGCCCTAGGACTAGCGGGGGCCCCGACGAGCAGTACTTC. Amino acid sequence: CASSPRTSGGPDEQYF.

This chain uses TRBV7-3 with TRBJ2-5; D remains unclear. CDR3 size: 13 residues. V lost 1 base, J lost 2 bases, and 5 bases lay in between. Germline assignment: CDR1 SGHTA and CDR2 FQGTGA. The CDR3 loop reads CASSLNSQETQYF. CDR3 coding DNA: TGTGCCAGCAGCTTAAACAGTCAAGAGACCCAGTACTTC.

The gene calls are TRBV7-9 and TRBJ2-7; 7 positions match TRBD2. Germline V lookup: CDR1 SEHNR, CDR2 FQNEAQ (reference sequence). With 2 bases clipped from V and 7 bases from J, the junction kept 8 bases outside the gene matches. The CDR3 extends over 14 amino acids. This chain's CDR3 is CASSLSGGLGEQYF. Written as DNA, the CDR3 is TGTGCCAGCAGCTTATCGGGGGGTTTGGGGGAGCAGTACTTC. Full variable domain (rest looked up from reference TRBV7-9 and TRBJ2-7): DTGVSQNPRHKITKRGQNVTFRCDPISEHNRLYWYRQTLGQGPEFLTYFQNEAQLEKSRLLSDRFSAERPKGSFSTLEIQRTEQGDSAMYLCASSLSGGLGEQYFGPGTRLTVT.

This sequence joins TRBV19 and TRBJ2-3; 9 bases are a match to TRBD2. The CDR3 runs 13 residues. V gave up 7 bases and J gave up 6 bases; unmatched junction bases: 5. CDR1 and CDR2 from the germline V gene are LNHDA and SQIVND (reference sequence). CDR3 bases: TGTGCCAGTACCGGACTAGCGAGGGATACGCAGTATTTT. Translated: CASTGLARDTQYF.

The chain carries TRBV28 and TRBJ2-5; 8 bases fit TRBD1. The CDR3 loop spans 15 amino acids. Germline CDR1 is MDHEN and CDR2 is SYDVKM. With 4 bases clipped from V and 5 bases from J, the junction kept 9 bases outside the gene matches. This CDR3 is CASSSQDRARETQYF. The CDR3 coding sequence is TGTGCCAGCAGTTCCCAGGACAGGGCGAGGGAGACCCAGTACTTC.

This chain links TRBV2 with TRBJ2-7, with 7 bases fitting TRBD2. There are 13 residues in the CDR3. Unmatched junction bases numbered 4, after V lost 3 bases and J lost 5 bases. CDR1 is SNHLY, CDR2 FYNNEI, per germline. CDR3 sequence reads: CASSDRLADEQYF. CDR3 coding DNA: TGTGCCAGCAGTGATCGCCTAGCGGACGAGCAGTACTTC. The whole variable domain, remainder taken from reference TRBV2 and TRBJ2-7, is EPEVTQTPSHQVTQMGQEVILRCVPISNHLYFYWYRQILGQKVEFLVSFYNNEISEKSEIFDDQFSVERPDGSNFTLKIRSTKLEDSAMYFCASSDRLADEQYFGPGTRLTVT.

This chain uses TRBV28 with TRBJ1-5; D possibly corresponds to TRBD1 (5 bases). The CDR3 spans 15 residues. V lost 3 bases to trimming and J lost 6 bases, with 15 bases between them. The germline gives CDR1 MDHEN, CDR2 SYDVKM. The CDR3 region has the DNA TGTGCCAGCAGTTTCTCTGCAGGGCCTTCTCAGCCCCAGCATTTT. Protein product: CASSFSAGPSQPQHF.

The CDR3 region is CAISSRDRVSYEQYF. The CDR3 DNA is TGTGCCATCAGTTCCCGAGACAGGGTCTCCTACGAGCAGTACTTC. V usage is TRBV10-3 and J usage is TRBJ2-7; 7 nucleotides agree with TRBD1. Germline trimming cut 5 bases from V and 0 bases from J; bases unmatched to any gene: 7. CDR1 ENHRY and CDR2 SYGVKD come from the germline V gene. The CDR3 is made up of 15 amino acids.

This sequence joins TRBV5-4 and TRBJ2-5; D unclear. Germline-derived CDR1 and CDR2 are SGHNT and YYREEE (reference sequence). CDR3 size: 14 residues. The germline V and J ends were trimmed by 1 base and 3 bases, with 10 bases remaining between them. The CDR3 DNA sequence: TGTGCCAGCAGCTTGTGGGTGACAAAAGAGACCCAGTACTTC. The encoded protein is CASSLWVTKETQYF.

The genes are TRBV19 and TRBJ2-7; TRBD1 matches at 12 bases. V lost 5 bases to trimming and J lost 6 bases; unmatched junction nucleotides: 8. This CDR3 has 15 amino acids. CDR1 is LNHDA, CDR2 SQIVND, per germline (reference sequence). This chain's CDR3 is CASSFSGQGAGEQYF. As DNA, the CDR3 is TGTGCCAGTAGTTTTTCGGGACAGGGGGCTGGCGAGCAGTACTTC.

The gene calls are TRBV4-2 and TRBJ1-1; tentatively, D is TRBD1 (6 bases). CDR1 is LGHNA, CDR2 YNFKEQ, per germline. This CDR3 contains 14 residues. With 3 bases removed from V and 3 bases from J, the gap between germline ends came to 11 bases. The CDR3 DNA reads TGTGCCAGCAGCCAGGGGACAACCTACACTGAAGCTTTCTTT. Its translation is CASSQGTTYTEAFF.

On this clone itself: Its ends do not fully match the called genes, so a read error is possible. The rearrangement joins TRBV19 to TRBJ1-1; 9 nucleotides line up with TRBD1. Germline CDR1 is LNHDA and CDR2 is SQIVND (reference sequence). The CDR3 sequence is 15 residues long. As DNA, the CDR3 is TGTGCCAGCCGGCAACAGGGGGCGACTAACACTGAAACTTTCTTT. Amino acids: CASRQQGATNTETFF.

CDR3 region: CATTKNTGELFF. CDR3 coding DNA: TGTGCCACCACAAAGAACACCGGGGAGCTGTTTTTT. This chain uses TRBV28 with TRBJ2-2; unclear D gene. Germline V CDR1 and CDR2: MDHEN, SYDVKM. The CDR3 has 12 residues. V shed 10 bases and J shed 1 base, with 7 bases lying between them.

CDR3 residues: CSVEGLGLAGGYEQYF. The CDR3, as DNA: TGCAGCGTTGAGGGACTTGGTCTAGCGGGAGGATACGAGCAGTACTTC. The chain is built from TRBV29-1 and TRBJ2-7; the match to TRBD2 covers 11 bases. Trimming cost V 3 bases and J 4 bases; bases outside gene matches: 11. CDR1 is SQVTM and CDR2 is ANQGSEA in the germline V gene. This CDR3 has 16 amino acids.

The chain employs TRBV6-1 and TRBJ2-5; 8 positions match TRBD1. Per the germline V gene, CDR1 is MNHNS and CDR2 is SASEGT. V lost 6 bases to trimming and J lost 5 bases; unmatched junction nucleotides: 5. The CDR3 extends over 13 amino acids. The CDR3 coding sequence is TGTGCCAGCAGATCAGGGGGCAGGGAGACCCAGTACTTC. As protein: CASRSGGRETQYF.

The chain couples TRBV5-1 to TRBJ1-4; a possible D gene is TRBD1 (6 bases). CDR3 size: 15 residues. V was clipped by 3 bases and J by 2 bases, with 11 bases between them. Germline CDR1 reads SGHRS; CDR2 reads YFSETQ. The CDR3, as DNA: TGCGCCAGCAGCTCCACAGGGAGCACTAATGAAAAACTGTTTTTT. Protein sequence: CASSSTGSTNEKLFF.

This clone was seen a few times. This chain connects TRBV28 to TRBJ1-3; maybe TRBD1 (5 bases). CDR1 and CDR2 from the germline V gene are MDHEN and SYDVKM. Trimming took off 8 bases at V and 4 bases at J, with 18 bases between the two ends. This CDR3 spans 15 amino acids. This CDR3 is CASRAPAGPGNTIYF. In nucleotides, the CDR3 is TGTGCCAGCCGAGCCCCAGCGGGGCCAGGAAACACCATATATTTT.

The chain combines TRBV27 with TRBJ2-7, with 13 bases fitting TRBD2. The germline gives CDR1 MNHEY, CDR2 SMNVEV (reference sequence). The trim removed 10 bases at V and 0 bases at J, leaving 9 bases unmatched. CDR3 length: 16 residues. The CDR3 sequence: CATSGLAGTHSYEQYF. CDR3 DNA: TGTGCCACGTCGGGACTAGCGGGGACCCACTCCTACGAGCAGTACTTC.

The chain employs TRBV28 and TRBJ2-7; 10 positions match TRBD2. Looked up from germline, CDR1 is MDHEN and CDR2 is SYDVKM. The CDR3 contains 14 residues. V shed 6 bases and J 3 bases; nucleotides not matched to a gene: 5. In DNA form, the CDR3 reads TGTGCCAGCAGAACTAGCGGGATGAGCTACGAGCAGTACTTC. Translated: CASRTSGMSYEQYF. Together with reference TRBV28 and TRBJ2-7, the CDR3 gives the full variable domain: DVKVTQSSRYLVKRTGEKVFLECVQDMDHENMFWYRQDPGLGLRLIYFSYDVKMKEKGDIPEGYSVSREKKERFSLILESASTNQTSMYLCASRTSGMSYEQYFGPGTRLTVT.

V gene TRBV28 combines with J gene TRBJ1-5; TRBD1 agrees at 8 bases. Trimming cost V 8 bases and J 5 bases; bases outside gene matches: 11. Germline CDR1 is MDHEN and CDR2 is SYDVKM. This CDR3 spans 15 amino acids. As DNA, the CDR3 is TGTGCCAGCTGGGGTAAGGACAGGGAAGATCAGCCCCAGCATTTT. This sequence encodes CASWGKDREDQPQHF.

This chain uses TRBV7-9 with TRBJ2-5; maybe TRBD2 (6 bases). The germline gives CDR1 SEHNR, CDR2 FQNEAQ (reference sequence). The V end lost 11 bases, the J end lost 4 bases, and 14 bases lay between the germline ends. This CDR3 is built from 12 residues. This CDR3 reads CAHGWDSETQYF. As DNA, the CDR3 is TGTGCCCACGGTTGGGACTCAGAGACCCAGTACTTC.